Listed below are T cell receptor beta chains from one sample, sequenced in a study of shared clonotypes between healthy human individuals. Sequencing used immunoSEQ multiplex PCR; TCRdb keeps in-frame clones, though not all of them. The sample includes about 2 million clones, less than 95% of them seen just once. The specimen was naive CD8+ T cells sorted from blood. These receptors originate from a man between 18 and 29 years old in good health. The CDR3 runs from the conserved cysteine through the conserved F or W. Each record gives: J gene, D gene, V gene, clone size, CDR3 DNA, CDR3 protein. The D gene is left open where the match is weak. The listing skips clone size in some rows; elsewhere it reads once, few, many or a size class.

TRBJ2-7,TRBD2,TRBV4-3,.,TGCGCCAGCAGCCAAGATGGCCTAGCGGAAATCCACGAGCAGTACTTC,CASSQDGLAEIHEQYF
TRBJ2-2,.,TRBV27,.,TGTGCCAGCAGCCCCTCAGCAGGAGAGAACACCGGGGAGCTGTTTTTT,CASSPSAGENTGELFF
TRBJ2-7,.,TRBV11-3,once,TGTGCCAGCAGCCGAGGGGACTCCTACGAGCAGTACTTC,CASSRGDSYEQYF
TRBJ1-4,.,TRBV11-2,once,TGTGCCAGCAGCCTGGGGGGACTCACGGGTGAAAAACTGTTTTTT,CASSLGGLTGEKLFF
TRBJ2-5,TRBD1,TRBV30,.,TGTGGCACCGGGGAAGGGGGCTGGGAGACCCAGTACTTC,CGTGEGGWETQYF
TRBJ2-5,TRBD2,TRBV13,.,TGTGCCAGCAGCCCTCTGGGTAGCGGGGGTGGTTGGGAGACCCAGTACTTC,CASSPLGSGGGWETQYF
TRBJ2-7,.,TRBV27,.,TGTGCCAGCAGTTTATTGGGCAATCCATACGAGCAGTACTTC,CASSLLGNPYEQYF
TRBJ2-5,.,TRBV5-8,.,TGTGCCAGCAGCTTGGACACCCGGGCGGAGACCCAGTACTTC,CASSLDTRAETQYF
TRBJ1-1,.,TRBV25-1,.,TGTGCCAGCAGTGTGACAGAGAACACTGAAGCTTTCTTT,CASSVTENTEAFF
TRBJ2-7,.,TRBV20-1,once,TGCAGTGCTAGAGACCGAGAGCAGTACTTC,CSARDREQYF
TRBJ1-6,.,TRBV28,.,TGTGCCAGCAGTTCGACGAGGTCAGGGAATTCACCCCTCCACTTT,CASSSTRSGNSPLHF
TRBJ2-1,.,TRBV6-5,.,TGTGCCAGCAGTCACAGGGAAGGATCTCAAGGGCAGTTCTTC,CASSHREGSQGQFF
TRBJ2-7,TRBD2,TRBV4-3,.,TGCGCCAGCAGCCCTGGGACTAGCGGACATTCCTACGAGCAGTACTTC,CASSPGTSGHSYEQYF
TRBJ1-2,TRBD1,TRBV10-2,.,TGCGCCAGCAGTGAGCCTATACAGGGGGCTGAAGGCTACACCTTC,CASSEPIQGAEGYTF
TRBJ1-5,.,TRBV4-3,.,TGCGCCAGCAGCCAAATCTTAGATAGCAATCAGCCCCAGCATTTT,CASSQILDSNQPQHF
TRBJ1-2,.,TRBV11-2,.,TGTGCCAGCAGCGAGAGCCGAGGGATTAGTCCTTTGGACTATGGCTACACCTTC,CASSESRGISPLDYGYTF
TRBJ1-2,.,TRBV27,.,TGTGCCAGCAGTTTGGGTCAGGGCTATGGCTACACCTTC,CASSLGQGYGYTF
TRBJ2-1,.,TRBV27,.,TGTGCCAGCAGCCAATACAATGAGCAGTTCTTC,CASSQYNEQFF
TRBJ1-1,TRBD1,TRBV7-9,.,TGTGCCAGCAGTCGACAGGGCGGGAACACTGAAGCTTTCTTT,CASSRQGGNTEAFF
TRBJ2-5,TRBD2,TRBV7-9,.,TGTGCCAGCAGCTTAGGACTAGCGGGTGGAACCGTCCAAGAGACCCAGTACTTC,CASSLGLAGGTVQETQYF
TRBJ2-5,TRBD2,TRBV13,.,TGTGCCAGCAGCGCTTTAGCGGGGGGGCCCCTAGAGACCCAGTACTTC,CASSALAGGPLETQYF
TRBJ2-7,.,TRBV28,.,TGTGCCAGCAGTTTACCGACCTACGAGCAGTACTTC,CASSLPTYEQYF
TRBJ2-2,.,TRBV9,.,TGTGCCAGCAGCCGGGACGGCACCGGGGAGCTGTTTTTT,CASSRDGTGELFF
TRBJ2-1,.,TRBV27,.,TGTGCCAGCAGTTTAATGACAGGATCCTACAATGAGCAGTTCTTC,CASSLMTGSYNEQFF
TRBJ2-7,.,TRBV9,.,TGTGCCAGCAGCGTAGCTACCTCGAGGGAGCAGTACTTC,CASSVATSREQYF
TRBJ1-4,.,TRBV29-1,.,TGCAGCGTCCGGGGGACACCTGGTGAAAAACTGTTTTTT,CSVRGTPGEKLFF
TRBJ1-2,TRBD1,TRBV5-1,.,TGCGCCAGCAGCTTGTCCCCGACAGGGGACTATGGCTACACCTTC,CASSLSPTGDYGYTF
TRBJ2-2,.,TRBV6-5,.,TGTGCCAGCAGTCCCCAATCCACCGGGGAGCTGTTTTTT,CASSPQSTGELFF
TRBJ2-3,.,TRBV7-9,.,TGTGCCAGCAGCTTAGCTGGCAGGGGAGTGGCAGATACGCAGTATTTT,CASSLAGRGVADTQYF
TRBJ2-3,.,TRBV5-8,.,TGTGCCAGCAGCTCCGGGAGCCGAGATACGCAGTATTTT,CASSSGSRDTQYF
TRBJ2-3,.,TRBV9,.,TGTGCCAGCAGCGTAAGGGGCTCTCCAGATACGCAGTATTTT,CASSVRGSPDTQYF
TRBJ1-1,.,TRBV9,.,TGTGCCAGCAGCGCGGAAGGGCGGGGAGACACTGAAGCTTTCTTT,CASSAEGRGDTEAFF
TRBJ1-4,.,TRBV9,.,TGTGCCAGCAGCGTAGAAGACAGGCTAGTATGGGAAAAACTGTTTTTT,CASSVEDRLVWEKLFF
TRBJ2-1,.,TRBV10-1,.,TGCGCCAGCAGTGGAATCCAGGGCGGGATTCAGTTCTTC,CASSGIQGGIQFF
TRBJ2-7,.,TRBV4-1,.,TGCGCCAGCAGCCAATATGTTGCCCTCGAGCAGTACTTC,CASSQYVALEQYF
TRBJ2-5,TRBD2,TRBV5-6,.,TGTGCCAGCAGCTTTTATGCGGGGGGCGCCCCGGAGACCCAGTACTTC,CASSFYAGGAPETQYF
TRBJ2-2,.,TRBV13,.,TGTGCCAGCAGCTTAGTAGGGAACGCGAACACCGGGGAGCTGTTTTTT,CASSLVGNANTGELFF
TRBJ2-7,.,TRBV2,once,TGTGCCAGCAGTGAGGCCTGGGGGAGCTCCTACGAGCAGTACTTC,CASSEAWGSSYEQYF
TRBJ2-3,.,TRBV11-2,.,TGTGCCAGCAGCCCGTCAGGGGAAGTAGATACGCAGTATTTT,CASSPSGEVDTQYF
TRBJ2-2,.,TRBV6-1,.,TGTGCCAGCAGTGAGGACAGAACCGGGGAGCTGTTTTTT,CASSEDRTGELFF